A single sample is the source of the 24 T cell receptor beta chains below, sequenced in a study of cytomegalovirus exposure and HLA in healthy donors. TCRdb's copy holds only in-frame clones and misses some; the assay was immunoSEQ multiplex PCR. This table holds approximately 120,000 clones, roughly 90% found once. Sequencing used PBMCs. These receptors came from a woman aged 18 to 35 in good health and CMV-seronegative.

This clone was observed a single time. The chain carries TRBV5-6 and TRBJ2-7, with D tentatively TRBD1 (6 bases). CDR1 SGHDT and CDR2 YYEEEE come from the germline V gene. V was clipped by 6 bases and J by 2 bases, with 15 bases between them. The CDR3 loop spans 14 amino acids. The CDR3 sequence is CASTTGSSTYEQYF. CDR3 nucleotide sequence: TGTGCCAGCACCACAGGGTCCTCGACCTACGAGCAGTACTTC.

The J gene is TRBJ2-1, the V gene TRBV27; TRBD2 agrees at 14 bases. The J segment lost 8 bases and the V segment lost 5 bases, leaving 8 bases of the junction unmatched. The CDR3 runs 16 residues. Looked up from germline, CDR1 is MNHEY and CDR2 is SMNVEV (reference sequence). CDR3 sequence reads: CASSRLAGGNLDEQFF. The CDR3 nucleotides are TGTGCCAGCAGTCGACTAGCGGGAGGGAATCTGGATGAGCAGTTCTTC.

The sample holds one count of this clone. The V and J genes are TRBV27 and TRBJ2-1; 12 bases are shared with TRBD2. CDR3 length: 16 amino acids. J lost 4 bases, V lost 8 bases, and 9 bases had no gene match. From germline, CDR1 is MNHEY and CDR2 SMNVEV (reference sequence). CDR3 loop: CASGTLAGGGYNEQFF. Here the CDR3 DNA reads TGTGCCAGCGGGACCCTAGCGGGAGGGGGGTACAATGAGCAGTTCTTC.

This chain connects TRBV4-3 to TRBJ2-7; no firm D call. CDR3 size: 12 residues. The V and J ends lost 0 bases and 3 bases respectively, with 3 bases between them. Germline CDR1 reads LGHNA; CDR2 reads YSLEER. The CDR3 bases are TGCGCCAGCAGCCAAGATAACTACGAGCAGTACTTC. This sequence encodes CASSQDNYEQYF.

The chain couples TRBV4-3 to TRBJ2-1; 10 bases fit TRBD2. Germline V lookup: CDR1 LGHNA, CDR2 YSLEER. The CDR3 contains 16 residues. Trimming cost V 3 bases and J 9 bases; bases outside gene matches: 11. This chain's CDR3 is CASSHDQRGGQFEQFF. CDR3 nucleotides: TGCGCCAGCAGCCATGATCAGCGGGGGGGTCAGTTTGAGCAGTTCTTC.

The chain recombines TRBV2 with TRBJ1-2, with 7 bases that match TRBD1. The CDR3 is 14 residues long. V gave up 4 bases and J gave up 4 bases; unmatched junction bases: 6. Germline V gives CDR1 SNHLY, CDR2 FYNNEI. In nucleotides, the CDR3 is TGTGCCAGCAGTGGGCCGACAGGGTTCTATGGCTACACCTTC. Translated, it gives CASSGPTGFYGYTF.

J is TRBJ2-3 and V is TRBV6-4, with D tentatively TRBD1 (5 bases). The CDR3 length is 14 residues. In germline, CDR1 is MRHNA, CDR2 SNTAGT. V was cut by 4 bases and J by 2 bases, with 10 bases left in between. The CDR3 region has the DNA TGTGCCAGCAGTGGTACGACAGACACAGATACGCAGTATTTT. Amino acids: CASSGTTDTDTQYF.

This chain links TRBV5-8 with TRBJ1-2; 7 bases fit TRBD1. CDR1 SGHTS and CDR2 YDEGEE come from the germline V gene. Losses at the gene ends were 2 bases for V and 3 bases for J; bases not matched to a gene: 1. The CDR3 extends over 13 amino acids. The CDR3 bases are TGTGCCAGCAGCTTAACAGGGGACTATGGCTACACCTTC. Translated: CASSLTGDYGYTF.

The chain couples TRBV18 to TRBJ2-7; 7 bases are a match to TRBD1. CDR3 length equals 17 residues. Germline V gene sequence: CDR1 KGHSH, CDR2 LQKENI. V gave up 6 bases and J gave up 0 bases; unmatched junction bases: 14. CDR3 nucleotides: TGTGCCAGCTCCGAATATCCGATGGGACAGAGCTCCTACGAGCAGTACTTC. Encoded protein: CASSEYPMGQSSYEQYF. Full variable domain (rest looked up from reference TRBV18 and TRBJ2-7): NAGVMQNPRHLVRRRGQEARLRCSPMKGHSHVYWYRQLPEEGLKFMVYLQKENIIDESGMPKERFSAEFPKEGPSILRIQQVVRGDSAAYFCASSEYPMGQSSYEQYFGPGTRLTVT.

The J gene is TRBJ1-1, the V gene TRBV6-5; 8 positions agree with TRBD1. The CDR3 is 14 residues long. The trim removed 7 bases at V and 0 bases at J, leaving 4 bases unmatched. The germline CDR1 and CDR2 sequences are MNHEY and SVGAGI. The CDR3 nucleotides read TGTGCCAGCACCAGGGGGCCAATGAACACTGAAGCTTTCTTT. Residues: CASTRGPMNTEAFF.

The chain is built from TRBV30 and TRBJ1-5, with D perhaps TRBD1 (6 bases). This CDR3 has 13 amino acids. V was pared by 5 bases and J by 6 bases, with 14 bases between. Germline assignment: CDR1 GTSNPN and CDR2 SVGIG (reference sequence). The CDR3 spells CAWALDSPQPQHF. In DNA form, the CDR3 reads TGTGCCTGGGCTCTGGACAGTCCTCAGCCCCAGCATTTT.

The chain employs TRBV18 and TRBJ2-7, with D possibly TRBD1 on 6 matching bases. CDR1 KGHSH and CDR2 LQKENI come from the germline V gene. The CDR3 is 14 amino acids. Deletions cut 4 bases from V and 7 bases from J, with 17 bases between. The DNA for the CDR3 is TGTGCCAGCTCACACCGGGACACGGCCCGGGAGCAGTACTTC. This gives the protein CASSHRDTAREQYF.

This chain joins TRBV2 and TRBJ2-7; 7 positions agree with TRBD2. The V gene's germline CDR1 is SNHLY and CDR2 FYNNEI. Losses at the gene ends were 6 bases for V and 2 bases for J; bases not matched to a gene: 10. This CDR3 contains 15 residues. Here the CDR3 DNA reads TGTGCCAGCAGGGAGGGGACGGCGGGAGCCTACGAGCAGTACTTC. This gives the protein CASREGTAGAYEQYF.

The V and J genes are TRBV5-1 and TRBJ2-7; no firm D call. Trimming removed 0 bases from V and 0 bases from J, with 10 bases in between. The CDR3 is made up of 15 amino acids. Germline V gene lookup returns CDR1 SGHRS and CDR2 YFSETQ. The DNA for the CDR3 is TGCGCCAGCAGCTTGGGGTCCTTGAGCTCCTACGAGCAGTACTTC. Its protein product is CASSLGSLSSYEQYF.

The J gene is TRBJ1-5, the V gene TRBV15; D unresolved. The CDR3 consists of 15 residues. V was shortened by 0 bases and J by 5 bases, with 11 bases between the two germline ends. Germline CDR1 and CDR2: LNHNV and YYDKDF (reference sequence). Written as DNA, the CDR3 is TGTGCCACCAGCAGAGATCTCGGGAGGGATCAGCCCCAGCATTTT. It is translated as CATSRDLGRDQPQHF.

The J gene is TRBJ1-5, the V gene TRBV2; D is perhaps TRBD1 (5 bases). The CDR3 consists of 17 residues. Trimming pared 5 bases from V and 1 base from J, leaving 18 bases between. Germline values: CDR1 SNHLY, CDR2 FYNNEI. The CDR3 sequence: CASSFSWGGASNQPQHF. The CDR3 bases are TGTGCCAGCAGTTTTTCCTGGGGAGGGGCGAGCAATCAGCCCCAGCATTTT.

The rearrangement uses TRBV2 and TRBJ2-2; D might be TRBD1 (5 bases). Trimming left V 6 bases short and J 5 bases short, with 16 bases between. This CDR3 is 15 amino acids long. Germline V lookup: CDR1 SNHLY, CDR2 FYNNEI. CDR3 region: CASRVGHSRTGELFF. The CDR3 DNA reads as TGTGCCAGCAGGGTAGGACACTCCCGGACCGGGGAGCTGTTTTTT.

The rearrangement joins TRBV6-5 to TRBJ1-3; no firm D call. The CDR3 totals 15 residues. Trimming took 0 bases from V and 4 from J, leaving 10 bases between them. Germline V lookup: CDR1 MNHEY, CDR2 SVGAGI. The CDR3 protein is CASSYSWQAGNTIYF. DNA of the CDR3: TGTGCCAGCAGTTACTCTTGGCAGGCAGGAAACACCATATATTTT.

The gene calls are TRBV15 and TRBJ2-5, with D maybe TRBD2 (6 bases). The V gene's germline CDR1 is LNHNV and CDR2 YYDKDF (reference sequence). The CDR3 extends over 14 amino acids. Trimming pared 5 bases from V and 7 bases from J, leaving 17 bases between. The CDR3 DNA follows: TGTGCCACCAGCGGGGGGACTGGACGCGGGACCCAGTACTTC. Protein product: CATSGGTGRGTQYF.

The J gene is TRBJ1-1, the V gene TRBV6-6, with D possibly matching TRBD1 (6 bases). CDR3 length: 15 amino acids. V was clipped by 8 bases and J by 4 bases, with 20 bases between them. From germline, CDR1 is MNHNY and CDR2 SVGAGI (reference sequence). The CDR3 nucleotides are TGTGCCAGCCATATAGGGGGTACAGGGAGCACTGAAGCTTTCTTT. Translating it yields CASHIGGTGSTEAFF.

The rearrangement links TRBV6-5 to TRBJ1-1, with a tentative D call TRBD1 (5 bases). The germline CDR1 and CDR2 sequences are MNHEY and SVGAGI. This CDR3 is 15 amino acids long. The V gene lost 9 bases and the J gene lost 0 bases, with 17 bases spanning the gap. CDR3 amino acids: CASSVGPRMNTEAFF. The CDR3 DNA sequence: TGTGCCAGTTCTGTGGGGCCACGTATGAACACTGAAGCTTTCTTT.

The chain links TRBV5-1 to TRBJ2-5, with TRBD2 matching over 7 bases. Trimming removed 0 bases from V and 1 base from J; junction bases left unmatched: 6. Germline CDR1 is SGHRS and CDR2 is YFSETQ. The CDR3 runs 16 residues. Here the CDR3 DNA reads TGCGCCAGCAGCTTGGTGCCCAGCGGGACCCAAGAGACCCAGTACTTC. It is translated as CASSLVPSGTQETQYF.

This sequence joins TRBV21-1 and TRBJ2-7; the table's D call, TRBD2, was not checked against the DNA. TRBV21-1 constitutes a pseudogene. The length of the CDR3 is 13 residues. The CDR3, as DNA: TGTGCCAGCAGCAACGTTTACTCCTACGAGCAGTACTTC. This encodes CASSNVYSYEQYF.

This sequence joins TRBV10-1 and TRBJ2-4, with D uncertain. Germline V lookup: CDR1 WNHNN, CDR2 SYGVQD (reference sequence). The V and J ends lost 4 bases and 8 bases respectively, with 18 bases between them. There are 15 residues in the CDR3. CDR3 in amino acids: CASSVVRTPDDIQYF. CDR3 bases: TGCGCCAGCAGTGTCGTGCGAACTCCCGATGACATTCAGTACTTC.